Sequencing of this T cell receptor (beta chain) was carried out in a study of T cells after somatic rescue of genetic block. The repertoire was sequenced with immunoSEQ multiplex PCR; TCRdb's copy has only in-frame clones and lacks some. Here the sample spans 110,000 or so clones, 90% to 95% being singletons. This CDR3 spans 14 amino acids. The V end was cut by 3 bases, the J end by 3 bases, with 9 bases between. Germline V gene lookup returns CDR1 SGDLS and CDR2 YYNGEE. The source of this sequence is a woman between 18 and 29 years old. The V call is TRBV9, the J call TRBJ2-2; D is uncertain. The sequenced material came from peripheral blood mononuclear cells (PBMCs). The CDR3 region has the DNA TGTGCCAGCAGCGGAGGATCGCACACCGGGGAGCTGTTTTTT. Protein sequence: CASSGGSHTGELFF.